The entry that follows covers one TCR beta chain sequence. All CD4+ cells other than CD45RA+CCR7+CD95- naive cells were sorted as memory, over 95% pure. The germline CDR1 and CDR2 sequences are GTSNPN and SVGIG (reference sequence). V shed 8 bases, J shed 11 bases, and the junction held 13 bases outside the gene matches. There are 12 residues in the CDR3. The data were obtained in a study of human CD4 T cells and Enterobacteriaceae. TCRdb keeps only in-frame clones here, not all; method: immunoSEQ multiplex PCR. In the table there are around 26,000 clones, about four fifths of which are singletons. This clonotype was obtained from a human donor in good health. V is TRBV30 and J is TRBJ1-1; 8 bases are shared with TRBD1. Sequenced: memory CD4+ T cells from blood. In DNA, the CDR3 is TGTGCCAGCTCCGGGACAGGCGCACGGGCTTTCTTT. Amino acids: CASSGTGARAFF.